This passage covers 9 T cell receptor beta chains from one sample sequenced in a study of blood T cell repertoires in COVID-19. Only in-frame clones appear in the TCRdb table, and some are missing; sequencing was by immunoSEQ multiplex PCR. The profile shows 250,000 to 300,000 clones, roughly nine tenths of them singletons. Input material: peripheral blood. The receptor source for this set is a woman between 40 and 55 years old who had recovered from COVID-19.

This sequence joins TRBV6-6 and TRBJ1-3, with TRBD1 matching over 7 bases. CDR1 is MNHNY and CDR2 is SVGAGI in the germline V gene (reference sequence). V trimming: 11 bases; J trimming: 2 bases; junction bases outside the gene matches: 3. CDR3 size: 12 residues. The CDR3 region is CAGGGAGNTIYF. CDR3 DNA: TGTGCCGGAGGGGGCGCTGGAAACACCATATATTTT.

The V and J genes are TRBV10-3 and TRBJ2-1; TRBD2 matches at 8 bases. Germline V gene lookup returns CDR1 ENHRY and CDR2 SYGVKD. J was trimmed by 2 bases and V by 0 bases; bases with no gene match: 0. The CDR3 totals 15 residues. CDR3 in amino acids: CAISESGGAYNEQFF. The CDR3, as DNA: TGTGCCATCAGTGAGTCCGGGGGGGCCTACAATGAGCAGTTCTTC.

This sequence joins TRBV6-5 and TRBJ2-5, with D hard to call. The CDR3 runs 13 residues. Germline V CDR1 and CDR2: MNHEY, SVGAGI. Trimming pared 7 bases from V and 5 bases from J, leaving 14 bases between. CDR3 residues: CASIHPGTETQYF. CDR3 sequence (DNA): TGTGCCAGCATTCATCCAGGCACGGAGACCCAGTACTTC.

This chain uses TRBV11-2 with TRBJ2-1; 10 bases map to TRBD2. The CDR3 spans 15 residues. From germline, CDR1 is SGHAT and CDR2 FQNNGV. V lost 7 bases, J lost 4 bases, and 7 bases stayed unmatched. This chain's CDR3 is CASTQVAGGYNEQFF. CDR3 DNA: TGTGCCAGCACTCAGGTAGCGGGAGGTTACAATGAGCAGTTCTTC.

This clone was counted between two and nine times. Written as DNA, the CDR3 is TGTGCCAGCAGCTTAACAATGGCCCCGGGGGCTTTCTTT. It translates to CASSLTMAPGAFF. This chain joins TRBV7-2 and TRBJ1-1; D not resolved. The CDR3 has 13 amino acids. V lost 2 bases and J lost 11, with 15 bases in between. CDR1 and CDR2 (germline): SGHTA, FQGNSA.

This clone occurred once. The V and J genes are TRBV11-1 and TRBJ1-2, with TRBD1 as a possible D gene (6 bases). Germline V gene data show CDR1 as SGHAT and CDR2 as FQDESV (reference sequence). There are 15 residues in the CDR3. Between the trimmed V and J ends, which lost 6 bases and 2 bases, there was a span of 16 bases. As DNA, the CDR3 is TGTGCCAGCAGTTCAACAGGGCTGATCAACTATGGCTACACCTTC. Translating it yields CASSSTGLINYGYTF.

This chain connects TRBV6-2 or TRBV6-3 to TRBJ2-5; 14 positions match TRBD2. V shed 4 bases, J shed 5 bases, and the junction held 3 bases outside the gene matches. The CDR3 sequence is 15 residues long. CDR1 is MNHEY, CDR2 SVGEGT, per germline. Here the CDR3 DNA reads TGTGCCAGCAGTTCGACTAGCGGGAGGGGGGAGACCCAGTACTTC. This sequence encodes CASSSTSGRGETQYF.

CDR3 sequence reads: CASSYDRVGNEQYF. In DNA, the CDR3 is TGTGCCAGCAGTTATGACAGGGTAGGAAACGAGCAGTACTTC. The chain is built from TRBV5-6 and TRBJ2-7; 7 bases map to TRBD1. CDR3 length equals 14 residues. Germline CDR1 reads SGHDT; CDR2 reads YYEEEE. V shed 5 bases and J 5 bases; nucleotides not matched to a gene: 10.

Only one count was recorded for this clone. The chain recombines TRBV19 with TRBJ1-5; tentatively, D is TRBD1 (5 bases). Germline V CDR1 and CDR2: LNHDA, SQIVND (reference sequence). The V end was cut by 7 bases, the J end by 4 bases, with 14 bases between. CDR3 length equals 14 residues. The CDR3 loop reads CASTGQNRNQPQHF. The CDR3 nucleotides are TGTGCCAGTACAGGGCAAAATAGGAATCAGCCCCAGCATTTT.